This passage covers 19 T cell receptor beta chains from one sample sequenced in a study of vaccination effects on CD4 cells after COVID-19. Before sequencing, viral peptide pools were used by the ViraFEST assay to expand antigen-specific CD4+ T cells. A roughly 10-day culture period preceded the isolation of CD4+ T cells. Absence of prior SARS-CoV-2 infection characterized the vaccine recipients, who showed negative nucleocapsid antibodies. No antigen has been assigned to these receptors. Clones were sequenced by immunoSEQ multiplex PCR, and TCRdb holds only the in-frame ones, with some missing. The sample contains approximately 21,000 clones, about two thirds of which appear only once. The specimen was CD4+ T cells from PBMCs cultured with HCoV-NL63 spike peptides, collected before COVID-19 vaccination. These receptors originate from a human donor who received a COVID-19 vaccine.

This sequence joins TRBV10-1 and TRBJ2-1, with a weak D call TRBD2 (5 bases). The CDR3 loop spans 13 amino acids. The ends were cut back, 4 bases at V and 4 bases at J, with 8 bases in the middle. Looked up from germline, CDR1 is WNHNN and CDR2 is SYGVQD (reference sequence). CDR3 DNA sequence: TGCGCCAGCAGTGGCGGAGGATACAATGAGCAGTTCTTC. It is translated as CASSGGGYNEQFF.

CDR3 amino acids: CASSQGGNEQFF. CDR3 bases: TGCGCCAGCAGCCAGGGTGGGAATGAGCAGTTCTTC. V and J are TRBV5-1 and TRBJ2-1; D possibly corresponds to TRBD1 (5 bases). The germline V gene has CDR1 SGHRS and CDR2 YFSETQ. The V end lost 4 bases, the J end lost 7 bases, and 9 bases lay between the germline ends. CDR3 length: 12 amino acids. The full variable domain, completed using reference TRBV5-1 and TRBJ2-1, is KAGVTQTPRYLIKTRGQQVTLSCSPISGHRSVSWYQQTPGQGLQFLFEYFSETQRNKGNFPGRFSGRQFSNSRSEMNVSTLELGDSALYLCASSQGGNEQFFGPGTRLTVL.

This clone was counted only a few times. V usage is TRBV10-3 and J usage is TRBJ1-1, with no clear D. CDR1 and CDR2 (germline): ENHRY, SYGVKD. The CDR3 is 11 residues long. Trimming removed 0 bases from V and 5 bases from J, with 1 base in between. The CDR3 DNA follows: TGTGCCATCAGTGAGTCAACTGAAGCTTTCTTT. This gives the protein CAISESTEAFF.

J is TRBJ2-1 and V is TRBV9; 8 nucleotides align to TRBD2. Germline values: CDR1 SGDLS, CDR2 YYNGEE. CDR3 size: 16 residues. V lost 0 bases, J lost 7 bases, and 9 bases stayed unmatched. The CDR3 spells CASSVASGGAGNEQFF. CDR3 DNA sequence: TGTGCCAGCAGCGTAGCATCCGGGGGGGCCGGGAATGAGCAGTTCTTC.

This clone was seen a handful of times. The J gene is TRBJ1-6, the V gene TRBV27, with 7 positions matching TRBD1. The CDR3 spans 14 residues. Per the germline V gene, CDR1 is MNHEY and CDR2 is SMNVEV (reference sequence). Trimming took 7 bases from V and 7 from J; bases not matched to a gene: 7. CDR3: CASNTDRRNSPLHF. The DNA for the CDR3 is TGTGCCAGCAATACGGACAGGAGGAATTCACCCCTCCACTTT.

This clone showed up just a few times. The rearrangement joins TRBV4-2 to TRBJ2-5; 9 positions agree with TRBD1. The germline V gene encodes CDR1 LGHNA and CDR2 YNFKEQ. V shed 0 bases and J 4 bases; nucleotides not matched to a gene: 9. This CDR3 region has 17 residues. CDR3 nucleotide sequence: TGTGCCAGCAGCCAAGATCCGGACAGGGGTACCGGAGAGACCCAGTACTTC. Amino acids: CASSQDPDRGTGETQYF.

This clone was seen a handful of times. This CDR3 is CASSMDSGGDIQYF. CDR3 DNA sequence: TGCGCCAGCAGCATGGATAGCGGGGGCGACATTCAGTACTTC. The chain links TRBV5-1 to TRBJ2-4; 9 bases agree with TRBD2. J lost 8 bases, V lost 4 bases, and 7 bases had no gene match. The length of the CDR3 is 14 residues. Germline CDR1 and CDR2: SGHRS and YFSETQ.

This clone has just a few counts. The chain links TRBV3-1 (or the pseudogene TRBV3-2) to TRBJ1-1, with a possible D match to TRBD1 (5 bases). Germline V gives CDR1 LGHDT, CDR2 YNNKEL (reference sequence). V lost 4 bases and J 5 bases, leaving 11 bases between the germline ends. This CDR3 is 13 amino acids long. The CDR3 DNA reads as TGTGCCAGCAGCCGCCAGGGTGAAACTGAAGCTTTCTTT. Encoded protein: CASSRQGETEAFF.

The rearrangement uses TRBV18 and TRBJ2-7; 8 bases fit TRBD2. The CDR3 extends over 14 amino acids. The J segment lost 2 bases and the V segment lost 2 bases, leaving 2 bases of the junction unmatched. Germline V lookup: CDR1 KGHSH, CDR2 LQKENI. This chain's CDR3 is CASSPFGGAYEQYF. The CDR3 DNA sequence: TGTGCCAGCTCACCATTCGGGGGGGCCTACGAGCAGTACTTC.

The rearrangement joins TRBV5-1 to TRBJ2-3, with D unclear. Per germline, CDR1 SGHRS and CDR2 YFSETQ. The V end lost 4 bases, the J end lost 0 bases, and 6 bases lay between the germline ends. This CDR3 has 13 residues. The CDR3 protein is CASSIDSTDTQYF. DNA of the CDR3: TGCGCCAGCAGCATAGACAGCACAGATACGCAGTATTTT.

This sequence joins TRBV7-9 and TRBJ2-1; perhaps TRBD2 as D (5 bases). V gave up 5 bases and J gave up 9 bases, with 14 bases separating them. CDR1 is SEHNR and CDR2 is FQNEAQ in the germline V gene (reference sequence). The CDR3 has 13 residues. DNA for the CDR3: TGTGCCAGCAGCCCGTCACTAGATGGTGAGCAGTTCTTC. Translation gives CASSPSLDGEQFF.

This clone has just one count. The chain joins TRBV27 to TRBJ2-5; D is possibly TRBD2 (7 bases). Trimming removed 4 bases at V and 5 bases at J, with 11 bases between. CDR1 and CDR2 (germline): MNHEY, SMNVEV (reference sequence). This CDR3 has 13 amino acids. Here the CDR3 DNA reads TGTGCCAGCAGTTACGGGGGGCAGGAGACCCAGTACTTC. Translation gives CASSYGGQETQYF.

This clone turned up a few times. The chain is built from TRBV7-2 and TRBJ1-2; unclear D gene. The germline V and J ends were trimmed by 1 base and 1 base, with 7 bases remaining between them. Germline CDR1 and CDR2: SGHTA and FQGNSA. The CDR3 runs 14 residues. CDR3 bases: TGTGCCAGCAGCTTAGAAATCAGTAACTATGGCTACACCTTC. Protein product: CASSLEISNYGYTF.

The rearrangement links TRBV28 to TRBJ2-3; 9 nucleotides align to TRBD2. Looked up from germline, CDR1 is MDHEN and CDR2 is SYDVKM. V lost 10 bases to trimming and J lost 3 bases; unmatched junction nucleotides: 11. The CDR3 runs 15 residues. Here the CDR3 reads CAIFGGGAGTDTQYF. Written as DNA, the CDR3 is TGTGCCATATTTGGCGGGGGGGCCGGGACAGATACGCAGTATTTT.

The rearrangement joins TRBV19 to TRBJ2-5, with 9 bases fitting TRBD1. The J segment lost 2 bases and the V segment lost 3 bases, leaving 10 bases of the junction unmatched. This CDR3 is built from 17 residues. CDR1 is LNHDA and CDR2 is SQIVND in the germline V gene (reference sequence). For the CDR3, the DNA is TGTGCCAGTAGTATCCAAACAGGGGGCCGGTTTCAAGAGACCCAGTACTTC. It specifies CASSIQTGGRFQETQYF.

The chain joins TRBV5-1 to TRBJ1-1, with D perhaps matching TRBD1 (5 bases). V gave up 0 bases and J gave up 6 bases, with 9 bases separating them. The CDR3 sequence is 13 residues long. Germline values: CDR1 SGHRS, CDR2 YFSETQ. In DNA form, the CDR3 reads TGCGCCAGCAGCTTGGGCAGGGAAGCTGAAGCTTTCTTT. As protein: CASSLGREAEAFF.

The CDR3, as DNA: TGTGCCAGTCAGGGACAGCTCAATCAGCCCCAGCATTTT. It codes for CASQGQLNQPQHF. The chain employs TRBV19 and TRBJ1-5, with TRBD1 matching 7 bases. The CDR3 is 13 amino acids. From germline, CDR1 is LNHDA and CDR2 SQIVND (reference sequence). V shed 8 bases and J 3 bases; nucleotides not matched to a gene: 4.

V and J are TRBV7-8 and TRBJ1-5; 8 bases are shared with TRBD1. The V gene's germline CDR1 is SGHVS and CDR2 FQNEAQ. The CDR3 is 15 residues long. The J segment lost 4 bases and the V segment lost 0 bases, leaving 2 bases of the junction unmatched. CDR3 DNA: TGTGCCAGCAGCTTAGCATGGACAGGGAATCAGCCCCAGCATTTT. Its translation is CASSLAWTGNQPQHF.

This clone has a single count. The rearrangement joins TRBV3-1 (or the pseudogene TRBV3-2) to TRBJ1-6, with a weak D call TRBD1 (5 bases). The CDR3 runs 15 residues. The germline gives CDR1 LGHDT, CDR2 YNNKEL (reference sequence). V was trimmed by 1 base and J by 3 bases, leaving 7 bases between them. CDR3 loop: CASSQGTGYNSPLHF. The CDR3 region has the DNA TGTGCCAGCAGCCAAGGTACAGGCTATAATTCACCCCTCCACTTT.